The 25 T cell receptor beta chains below come from one sample, sequenced in a study of T cells in Graves' hyperthyroidism and ophthalmopathy. RNA transcripts provided the source from which TCR beta CDR3 regions were amplified. Primed by the HTBI set, a first-round RT-PCR was run on the TCR CDR3. TCRdb recomputed calls from the multiplex PCR reads with MiXCR, one row per CDR3 protein. The sample has about 720,000 distinct CDR3 sequences, over 15% seen once. The sequenced sample consisted of blood. The receptors derive from a man between 18 and 29 years old with Graves' hyperthyroidism.

CDR3 loop: CASSENWGWDTGELFF. As DNA, the CDR3 is TGTGCCAGCAGTGAAAACTGGGGCTGGGACACCGGGGAGCTGTTTTTT. V usage is TRBV6-1 and J usage is TRBJ2-2; TRBD1 might be the D (5 bases). Trimming took off 2 bases at V and 3 bases at J, with 13 bases between the two ends. This CDR3 has 16 residues. Germline V CDR1 and CDR2: MNHNS, SASEGT.

This clonotype has ten or more counts. The rearrangement joins TRBV20-1 to TRBJ2-1; 8 bases are a match to TRBD2. The V and J ends lost 5 bases and 4 bases, in that order; junction bases with no gene match: 7. There are 14 residues in the CDR3. In germline, CDR1 is DFQATT, CDR2 SNEGSKA (reference sequence). The CDR3 bases are TGCAGTGCTCAACTAGCGGACCCTTACAATGAGCAGTTCTTC. Translating gives CSAQLADPYNEQFF.

This clonotype was seen at least ten times. The chain is built from TRBV27 and TRBJ2-3; maybe TRBD1 (6 bases). The CDR3 consists of 16 residues. The germline V and J ends were trimmed by 4 bases and 3 bases, with 17 bases remaining between them. The germline CDR1 and CDR2 sequences are MNHEY and SMNVEV (reference sequence). Here the CDR3 reads CASSSYQGRGTDTQYF. The CDR3 nucleotides are TGTGCCAGCAGTTCTTACCAGGGGCGAGGTACAGATACGCAGTATTTT.

The genes are TRBV7-3 and TRBJ2-1; 10 bases are a match to TRBD2. Germline CDR1 is SGHTA and CDR2 is FQGTGA. This CDR3 contains 15 residues. The trim removed 2 bases at V and 7 bases at J, leaving 5 bases unmatched. The CDR3 region is CASSLAPSGRNEQFF. The CDR3 coding sequence is TGTGCCAGCAGCTTAGCTCCTAGCGGGAGAAATGAGCAGTTCTTC. Filled out from reference TRBV7-3 and TRBJ2-1, the complete variable domain reads GAGVSQTPSNKVTEKGKYVELRCDPISGHTALYWYRQSLGQGPEFLIYFQGTGAADDSGLPNDRFFAVRPEGSVSTLKIQRTERGDSAVYLCASSLAPSGRNEQFFGPGTRLTVL.

As concerns this clonotype: With a much larger clone just one base away, this may be a read error. The chain links TRBV28 to TRBJ2-1; 8 bases are shared with TRBD1. J was trimmed by 5 bases and V by 5 bases; bases with no gene match: 11. Germline V gene data show CDR1 as MDHEN and CDR2 as SYDVKM. The CDR3 runs 16 residues. CDR3 nucleotides: TGTGCCAGCAGTCGTCCCACGACAGGGGCGGACAATGAGCAGTTCTTC. Encoded protein: CASSRPTTGADNEQFF.

This clonotype was observed at least ten times. The V gene is TRBV27, the J gene TRBJ2-1; TRBD2 matches 12 bases. Germline V gives CDR1 MNHEY, CDR2 SMNVEV (reference sequence). V was clipped by 3 bases and J by 5 bases; unmatched bases: 11. The CDR3 is 18 residues long. The CDR3 DNA reads as TGTGCCAGCAGTTTGATCGGGGCTACTAGCGGGAGGCACAATGAGCAGTTCTTC. This codes for CASSLIGATSGRHNEQFF.

This clonotype was seen once. The chain joins TRBV10-3 to TRBJ2-3, with 11 nucleotides matching TRBD1. The V and J ends lost 4 bases and 2 bases, in that order; junction bases with no gene match: 2. Germline values: CDR1 ENHRY, CDR2 SYGVKD. The CDR3 length is 15 residues. Written as DNA, the CDR3 is TGTGCCATCAGTGGGGACAGGGGGGACACAGATACGCAGTATTTT. This translates into CAISGDRGDTDTQYF.

A remark on this clonotype: A read error may explain this, as a much larger clone is one base away. The V call is TRBV12-3 or TRBV12-4, the J call TRBJ2-1; TRBD1 is a possible D gene (5 bases). This CDR3 spans 14 amino acids. DNA of the CDR3: TGTGCCAGCAGTCAAGGGGCTTCCTACAATGAGCAGCTCTTC. Translated, it gives CASSQGASYNEQLF.

This clonotype was found many times. This sequence joins TRBV28 and TRBJ2-6, with D uncertain. V lost 3 bases to trimming and J lost 4 bases, with 4 bases between them. CDR3 size: 13 residues. Germline assignment: CDR1 MDHEN and CDR2 SYDVKM. CDR3 bases: TGTGCCAGCAGTTTGACAGGGGCCAACGTCCTGACTTTC. This codes for CASSLTGANVLTF.

This clonotype was seen many times. The rearrangement joins TRBV28 to TRBJ2-7; maybe TRBD2 (7 bases). CDR1 and CDR2 (germline): MDHEN, SYDVKM. Trimming pared 4 bases from V and 0 bases from J, leaving 16 bases between. The CDR3 totals 16 residues. CDR3: CASSSGGTGSSYEQYF. Written as DNA, the CDR3 is TGTGCCAGCAGTTCGGGAGGAACAGGGAGCTCCTACGAGCAGTACTTC.

This clonotype was counted ten times or more. J is TRBJ2-7 and V is TRBV18; D uncertain. The CDR3 length is 14 residues. V was cut by 2 bases and J by 2 bases, with 10 bases left in between. CDR1 KGHSH and CDR2 LQKENI come from the germline V gene. For the CDR3, the DNA is TGTGCCAGCTCACCAAGCGTGGGTGCCTACGAGCAGTACTTC. This gives the protein CASSPSVGAYEQYF.

This clonotype was picked up one time. Possible read error: a much larger clone is one base away. The chain employs TRBV30 and TRBJ2-7; maybe TRBD1 (5 bases). The germline CDR1 and CDR2 sequences are GTSNPN and SVGIG (reference sequence). The CDR3 is 14 residues long. The V and J ends lost 4 bases and 4 bases respectively, with 17 bases between them. The CDR3 region has the DNA TGTGCCTGGAACCCCGAGACAGACCGATACGAGCAGTACTTC. Translating gives CAWNPETDRYEQYF. Full variable domain (remainder filled in from reference TRBV30 and TRBJ2-7): SQTIHQWPATLVQPVGSPLSLECTVEGTSNPNLYWYRQAAGRGLQLLFYSVGIGQISSEVPQNLSASRPQDRQFILSSKKLLLSDSGFYLCAWNPETDRYEQYFGPGTRLTVT.

This clonotype was detected only a few times. The chain employs TRBV14 and TRBJ2-1; D is undetermined. This CDR3 contains 12 residues. Germline CDR1 reads SGHDN; CDR2 reads FVKESK. The V end lost 3 bases, the J end lost 8 bases, and 8 bases lay between the germline ends. CDR3 loop: CASSHRSYEQFF. DNA of the CDR3: TGTGCCAGCAGCCATAGGTCGTATGAGCAGTTCTTC.

This chain uses TRBV20-1 with TRBJ2-7, with D possibly being TRBD1 (5 bases). V was pared by 3 bases and J by 0 bases, with 15 bases between. CDR1 and CDR2 from the germline V gene are DFQATT and SNEGSKA (reference sequence). This CDR3 is built from 15 residues. CDR3 region: CSARDPQGSSYEQYF. The CDR3 DNA sequence: TGCAGTGCTAGGGACCCCCAGGGAAGCTCCTACGAGCAGTACTTC.

The V gene is TRBV30, the J gene TRBJ1-1; tentatively, D is TRBD1 (5 bases). V was trimmed by 7 bases and J by 4 bases, leaving 19 bases between them. Germline V gene lookup returns CDR1 GTSNPN and CDR2 SVGIG (reference sequence). The length of the CDR3 is 14 residues. CDR3 sequence reads: CAYGAPGSGTEAFF. In nucleotides, the CDR3 is TGTGCCTATGGAGCCCCAGGGAGTGGCACTGAAGCTTTCTTT.

Written as DNA, the CDR3 is TGTGCCAGCAGCTCGGGACTAGCGGAAAATGAGCAGTTCTTC. Amino acids: CASSSGLAENEQFF. This chain connects TRBV7-2 to TRBJ2-1; 11 nucleotides align to TRBD2. The CDR3 loop spans 14 amino acids. Losses at the gene ends were 4 bases for V and 7 bases for J; bases not matched to a gene: 3. The germline V gene has CDR1 SGHTA and CDR2 FQGNSA. Variable domain in full (rest from reference TRBV7-2 and TRBJ2-1): GAGVSQSPSNKVTEKGKDVELRCDPISGHTALYWYRQSLGQGLEFLIYFQGNSAPDKSGLPSDRFSAERTGGSVSTLTIQRTQQEDSAVYLCASSSGLAENEQFFGPGTRLTVL.

This clonotype was seen a handful of times. The genes are TRBV15 and TRBJ2-5; 9 nucleotides agree with TRBD2. The CDR3 is 15 amino acids. CDR1 and CDR2 (germline): LNHNV, YYDKDF (reference sequence). With V trimmed by 6 bases and J by 5 bases, 10 bases remained unmatched. As DNA, the CDR3 is TGTGCCACCAGTGACATAATAGCGGGAGTGGAGACCCAGTACTTC. Protein sequence: CATSDIIAGVETQYF. The variable domain in full, completed from reference TRBV15 and TRBJ2-5, reads DAMVIQNPRYQVTQFGKPVTLSCSQTLNHNVMYWYQQKSSQAPKLLFHYYDKDFNNEADTPDNFQSRRPNTSFCFLDIRSPGLGDTAMYLCATSDIIAGVETQYFGPGTRLLVL.

This clonotype was seen at least ten times. The J gene is TRBJ1-1, the V gene TRBV20-1, with a tentative D call TRBD1 (5 bases). V was clipped by 6 bases and J by 7 bases, with 18 bases between them. This CDR3 has 13 amino acids. CDR1 DFQATT and CDR2 SNEGSKA come from the germline V gene (reference sequence). CDR3 sequence (DNA): TGCAGTGCACCGAACACCGGTAGGGGTGAAGCTTTCTTT. Its protein is CSAPNTGRGEAFF.

This clonotype is a singleton in its sample. The V gene is TRBV6-1, the J gene TRBJ2-7, with D perhaps TRBD2 (5 bases). In germline, CDR1 is MNHNS, CDR2 SASEGT. The CDR3 is 12 residues long. V was pared by 7 bases and J by 4 bases, with 11 bases between. CDR3 nucleotide sequence: TGTGCCAGCACCTTCTCGGGGTACGAGCAGTACTTC. As protein: CASTFSGYEQYF.

This clonotype was recorded many times. The V call is TRBV11-2, the J call TRBJ2-5; 7 nucleotides match TRBD2. Germline CDR1 is SGHAT and CDR2 is FQNNGV. The CDR3 contains 15 residues. Trimming cost V 5 bases and J 5 bases; bases outside gene matches: 11. CDR3 residues: CASSTLAVKWETQYF. CDR3 DNA sequence: TGTGCCAGCAGCACCCTAGCGGTGAAGTGGGAGACCCAGTACTTC.

This clonotype was picked up many times. V is TRBV7-2 and J is TRBJ2-5, with a weak D call TRBD1 (6 bases). Germline values: CDR1 SGHTA, CDR2 FQGNSA. Between the trimmed V and J ends, which lost 8 bases and 2 bases, there was a span of 12 bases. The CDR3 spans 13 residues. The CDR3 sequence: CASSRTAQETQYF. The CDR3 nucleotides read TGTGCCAGCTCACGGACAGCGCAAGAGACCCAGTACTTC. The full variable domain, completed using reference TRBV7-2 and TRBJ2-5, is GAGVSQSPSNKVTEKGKDVELRCDPISGHTALYWYRQSLGQGLEFLIYFQGNSAPDKSGLPSDRFSAERTGGSVSTLTIQRTQQEDSAVYLCASSRTAQETQYFGPGTRLLVL.

This clonotype was observed a single time. The germline gene is not matched at one end of the junction; a read error may be the cause. This rearrangement joins TRBV4-1 to TRBJ2-5; D may match TRBD1 or TRBD2 (5 bases each). This CDR3 has 16 amino acids. Per the germline V gene, CDR1 is MGHRA and CDR2 is YSYEKL. The CDR3, as DNA: TGCGCCAGCAGCCAAACCCCGGGACGGATCCAAGAGACCCAGCACTTC. This encodes CASSQTPGRIQETQHF.

The sample holds a few counts of this clonotype. Likely a read error: the CDR3 ends without its conserved phenylalanine or tryptophan. CDR3 nucleotides: TGTGCCAGCAGCTTTATGAACACTGAAGCTTTCGTT. Amino acid sequence: CASSFMNTEAFV. The chain employs TRBV11-2 and TRBJ1-1; D unresolved. V lost 3 bases, J lost 0 bases, and 2 bases lay in between. Germline assignment: CDR1 SGHAT and CDR2 FQNNGV. This CDR3 has 12 amino acids.

This rearrangement joins TRBV30 to TRBJ1-1; D gene uncertain. V dropped 1 base and J dropped 0 bases, with 6 bases sitting between them. The germline gives CDR1 GTSNPN, CDR2 SVGIG (reference sequence). This CDR3 has 13 residues. As DNA, the CDR3 is TGTGCCTGGAGTGCGGGCTTGAACACTGAAGCTTTCTTT. Translating it yields CAWSAGLNTEAFF. Full variable domain (missing parts from reference TRBV30 and TRBJ1-1): SQTIHQWPATLVQPVGSPLSLECTVEGTSNPNLYWYRQAAGRGLQLLFYSVGIGQISSEVPQNLSASRPQDRQFILSSKKLLLSDSGFYLCAWSAGLNTEAFFGQGTRLTVV.

This clonotype occurred many times. The rearrangement joins TRBV28 to TRBJ2-3; TRBD1 matches at 7 bases. The V segment lost 5 bases and the J segment 2 bases; nucleotides outside the gene matches: 7. This CDR3 comprises 15 residues. Germline V gene data show CDR1 as MDHEN and CDR2 as SYDVKM. This CDR3 is CASSARDSYTDTQYF. DNA of the CDR3: TGTGCCAGCAGTGCCCGGGACAGCTACACAGATACGCAGTATTTT.